This T cell receptor beta chain was recorded in a study of T cells in Graves' hyperthyroidism and ophthalmopathy. Amplified regions were TCR beta CDR3 sequences from RNA transcripts. Carried out on the TCR CDR3, a first-round RT-PCR used the HTBI primer set. Using its own MiXCR run on the multiplex PCR reads, TCRdb lists one record per CDR3 protein. Of 650,000 to 850,000 distinct CDR3 sequences listed, 15% to 20% are singletons. This clonotype was detected ten times or more. Trimming cost V 7 bases and J 7 bases, with 9 bases left between them. Per the germline V gene, CDR1 is MGHRA and CDR2 is YSYEKL. The length of the CDR3 is 11 residues.

The V call is TRBV4-1, the J call TRBJ2-3; D remains unclear. Sequencing was performed on blood. The clonotype comes from a woman aged 50 to 65 with Graves' hyperthyroidism that later progressed to Graves' ophthalmopathy. CDR3 DNA: TGCGCCAGCATCGGGTCATATACGCAGTATTTT. This translates into CASIGSYTQYF.